The clone carrying this T cell receptor (beta chain) was detected only a few times. This sample was included in a study of PD-L1 blockade in urothelial cancer. Study as a whole: Prior chemotherapy regimens per patient numbered 0 to 3.

In each PCR, synthetic TCR analog templates were spiked in. The assay was immunoSEQ multiplex PCR, and TCRdb's table has in-frame clones only and misses some. The sample lists about 35,000 clones; approximately 34% were seen once. Germline-derived CDR1 and CDR2 are SQVTM and ANQGSEA. V was pared by 0 bases and J by 10 bases, with 14 bases of the junction left unmatched. The CDR3 spans 16 residues. Sequenced material: tumor tissue, taken before atezolizumab (anti-PD-L1) treatment. The V call is TRBV29-1, the J call TRBJ2-1; 8 nucleotides agree with TRBD1. The receptor was isolated from a man aged 60-69 years with urothelial cancer. Here the CDR3 reads CSVEDLGRGRGGEQFF. The DNA of the CDR3 is TGCAGCGTTGAAGATCTAGGCAGGGGGCGCGGTGGGGAGCAGTTCTTC.